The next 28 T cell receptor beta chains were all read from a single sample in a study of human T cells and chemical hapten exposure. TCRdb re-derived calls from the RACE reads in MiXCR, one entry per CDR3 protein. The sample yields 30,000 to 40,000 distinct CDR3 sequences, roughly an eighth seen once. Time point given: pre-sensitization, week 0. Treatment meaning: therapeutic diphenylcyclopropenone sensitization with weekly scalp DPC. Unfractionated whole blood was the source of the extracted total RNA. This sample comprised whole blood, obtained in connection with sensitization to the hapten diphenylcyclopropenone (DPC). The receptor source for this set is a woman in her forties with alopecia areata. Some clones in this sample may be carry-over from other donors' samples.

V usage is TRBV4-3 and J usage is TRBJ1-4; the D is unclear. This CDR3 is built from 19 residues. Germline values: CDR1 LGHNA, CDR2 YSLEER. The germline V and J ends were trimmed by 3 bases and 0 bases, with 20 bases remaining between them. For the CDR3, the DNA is TGCGCCAGCAGCCAGCTGCCCAGCCTTGCAACGGCAACTAATGAAAAACTGTTTTTT. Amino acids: CASSQLPSLATATNEKLFF.

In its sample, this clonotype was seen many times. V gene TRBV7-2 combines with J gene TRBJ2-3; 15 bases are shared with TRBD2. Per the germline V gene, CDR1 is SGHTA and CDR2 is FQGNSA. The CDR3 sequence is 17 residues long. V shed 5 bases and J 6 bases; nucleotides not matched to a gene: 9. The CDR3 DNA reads TGTGCCAGCAGCAAAACCGGGACTAGCGGGGGGTGGGATACGCAGTATTTT. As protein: CASSKTGTSGGWDTQYF.

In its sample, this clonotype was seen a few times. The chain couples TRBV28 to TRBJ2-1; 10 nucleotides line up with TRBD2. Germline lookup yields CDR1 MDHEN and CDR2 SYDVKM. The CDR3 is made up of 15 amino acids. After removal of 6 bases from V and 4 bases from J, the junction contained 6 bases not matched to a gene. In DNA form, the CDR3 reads TGTGCCAGCAGGTCTAGCGGGGGAGGGTACAATGAGCAGTTCTTC. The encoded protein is CASRSSGGGYNEQFF.

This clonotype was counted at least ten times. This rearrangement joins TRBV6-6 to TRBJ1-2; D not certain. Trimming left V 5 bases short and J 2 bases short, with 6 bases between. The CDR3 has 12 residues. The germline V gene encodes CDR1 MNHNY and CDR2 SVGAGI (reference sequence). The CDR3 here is CASSGENYGYTF. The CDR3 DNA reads TGTGCCAGCAGTGGCGAGAACTATGGCTACACCTTC.

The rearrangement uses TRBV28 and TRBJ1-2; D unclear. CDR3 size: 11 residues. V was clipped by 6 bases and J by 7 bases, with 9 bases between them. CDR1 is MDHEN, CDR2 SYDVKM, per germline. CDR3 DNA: TGTGCCAGCAGATGGACGGGTGGCTACACCTTC. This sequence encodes CASRWTGGYTF.

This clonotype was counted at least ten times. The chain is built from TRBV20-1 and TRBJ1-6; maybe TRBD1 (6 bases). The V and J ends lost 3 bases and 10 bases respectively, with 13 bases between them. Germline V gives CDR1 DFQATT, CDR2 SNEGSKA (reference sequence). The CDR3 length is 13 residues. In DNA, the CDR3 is TGCAGTGCTAGCCGGGGGCGGCGGTCACCCCTCCACTTT. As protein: CSASRGRRSPLHF.

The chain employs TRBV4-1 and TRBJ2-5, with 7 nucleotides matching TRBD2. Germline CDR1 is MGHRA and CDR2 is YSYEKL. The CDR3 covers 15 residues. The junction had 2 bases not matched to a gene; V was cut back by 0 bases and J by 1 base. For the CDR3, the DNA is TGCGCCAGCAGCCAAGACACTAGCGCCCAAGAGACCCAGTACTTC. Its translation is CASSQDTSAQETQYF.

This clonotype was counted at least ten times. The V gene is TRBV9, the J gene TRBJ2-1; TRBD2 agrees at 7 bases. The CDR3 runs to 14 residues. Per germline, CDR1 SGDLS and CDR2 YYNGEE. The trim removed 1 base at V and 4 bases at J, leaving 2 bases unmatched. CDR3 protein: CASSVLAEYNEQFF. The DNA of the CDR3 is TGTGCCAGCAGCGTACTAGCGGAATACAATGAGCAGTTCTTC.

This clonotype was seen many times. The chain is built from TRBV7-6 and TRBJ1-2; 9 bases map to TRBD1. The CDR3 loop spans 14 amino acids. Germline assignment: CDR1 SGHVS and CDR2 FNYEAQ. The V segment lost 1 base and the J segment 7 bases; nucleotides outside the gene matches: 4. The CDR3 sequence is CASSLDNRGLGYTF. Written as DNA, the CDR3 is TGTGCCAGCAGCTTAGATAACAGGGGGCTTGGCTACACCTTC.

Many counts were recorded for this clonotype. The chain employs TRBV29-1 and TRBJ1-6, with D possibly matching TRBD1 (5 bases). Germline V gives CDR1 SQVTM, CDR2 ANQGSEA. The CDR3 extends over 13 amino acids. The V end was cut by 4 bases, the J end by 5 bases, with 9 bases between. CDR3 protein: CSVAWGDNSPLHF. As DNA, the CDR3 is TGCAGCGTTGCCTGGGGGGATAATTCACCCCTCCACTTT.

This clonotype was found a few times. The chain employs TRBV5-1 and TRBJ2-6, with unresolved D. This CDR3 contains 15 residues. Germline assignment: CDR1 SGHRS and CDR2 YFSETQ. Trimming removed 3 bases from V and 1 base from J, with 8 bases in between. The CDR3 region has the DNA TGCGCCAGCAGCTGGATGGGTTCTGGGGCCAACGTCCTGACTTTC. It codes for CASSWMGSGANVLTF. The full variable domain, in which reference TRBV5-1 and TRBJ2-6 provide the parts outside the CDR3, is KAGVTQTPRYLIKTRGQQVTLSCSPISGHRSVSWYQQTPGQGLQFLFEYFSETQRNKGNFPGRFSGRQFSNSRSEMNVSTLELGDSALYLCASSWMGSGANVLTFGAGSRLTVL.

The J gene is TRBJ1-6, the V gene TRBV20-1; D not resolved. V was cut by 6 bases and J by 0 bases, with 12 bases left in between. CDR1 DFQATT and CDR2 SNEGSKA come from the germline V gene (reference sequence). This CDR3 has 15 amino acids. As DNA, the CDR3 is TGCAGTGCCCCGACCTCGAGCTCCTATAATTCACCCCTCCACTTT. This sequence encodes CSAPTSSSYNSPLHF.

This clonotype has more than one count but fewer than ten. Written as DNA, the CDR3 is TGTGCCAGCAGCGTAGGTGGTACCGGGGAGCTGTTTTTT. Translation: CASSVGGTGELFF. The rearrangement uses TRBV9 and TRBJ2-2; D gene unclear. CDR3 length: 13 amino acids. V shed 0 bases and J shed 5 bases, with 5 bases lying between them. Germline CDR1 SGDLS, CDR2 YYNGEE.

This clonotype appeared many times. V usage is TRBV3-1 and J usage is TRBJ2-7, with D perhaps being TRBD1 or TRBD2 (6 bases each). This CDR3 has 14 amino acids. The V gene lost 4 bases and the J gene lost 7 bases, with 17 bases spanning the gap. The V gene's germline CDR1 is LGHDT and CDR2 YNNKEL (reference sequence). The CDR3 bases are TGTGCCAGCAGCCGGTCGAGTGAAGGGGGGGAGCAGTACTTC. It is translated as CASSRSSEGGEQYF.

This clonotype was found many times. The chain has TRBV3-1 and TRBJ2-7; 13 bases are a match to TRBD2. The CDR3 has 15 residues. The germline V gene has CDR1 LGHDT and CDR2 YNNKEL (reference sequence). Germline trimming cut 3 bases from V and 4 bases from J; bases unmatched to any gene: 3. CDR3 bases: TGTGCCAGCAGCCATGGACTAGCGGGAGTGTACGAGCAGTACTTC. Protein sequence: CASSHGLAGVYEQYF.

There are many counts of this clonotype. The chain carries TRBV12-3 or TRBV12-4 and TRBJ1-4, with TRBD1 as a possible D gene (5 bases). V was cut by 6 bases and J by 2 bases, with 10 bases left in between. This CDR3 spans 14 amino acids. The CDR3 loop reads CASSWGDTNEKLFF. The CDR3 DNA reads TGTGCCAGCAGCTGGGGGGATACTAATGAAAAACTGTTTTTT.

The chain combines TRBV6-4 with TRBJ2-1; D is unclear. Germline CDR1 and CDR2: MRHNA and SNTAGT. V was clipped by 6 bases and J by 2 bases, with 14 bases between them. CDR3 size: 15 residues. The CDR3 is CASSREPVTYNEQFF. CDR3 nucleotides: TGTGCCAGCAGCCGAGAGCCCGTTACCTACAATGAGCAGTTCTTC.

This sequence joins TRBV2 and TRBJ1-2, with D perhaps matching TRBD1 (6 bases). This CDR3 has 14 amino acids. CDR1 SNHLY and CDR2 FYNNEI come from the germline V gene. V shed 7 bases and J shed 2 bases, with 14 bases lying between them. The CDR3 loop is CASTLTGRNYGYTF. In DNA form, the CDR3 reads TGTGCCAGCACGCTGACAGGTCGAAACTATGGCTACACCTTC. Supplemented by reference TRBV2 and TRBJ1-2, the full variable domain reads EPEVTQTPSHQVTQMGQEVILRCVPISNHLYFYWYRQILGQKVEFLVSFYNNEISEKSEIFDDQFSVERPDGSNFTLKIRSTKLEDSAMYFCASTLTGRNYGYTFGSGTRLTVV.

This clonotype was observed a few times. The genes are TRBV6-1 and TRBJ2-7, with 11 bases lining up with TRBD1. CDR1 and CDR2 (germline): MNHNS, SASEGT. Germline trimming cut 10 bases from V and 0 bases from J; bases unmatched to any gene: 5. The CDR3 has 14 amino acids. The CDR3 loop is CATWDRGNSYEQYF. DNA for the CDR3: TGTGCCACCTGGGACAGGGGGAACTCCTACGAGCAGTACTTC.

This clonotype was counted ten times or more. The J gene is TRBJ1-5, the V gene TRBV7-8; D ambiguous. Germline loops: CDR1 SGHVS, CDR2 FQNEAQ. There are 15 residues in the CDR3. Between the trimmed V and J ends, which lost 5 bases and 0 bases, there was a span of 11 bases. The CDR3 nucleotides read TGTGCCAGCAGCCTGAGCTTGATTAGCAATCAGCCCCAGCATTTT. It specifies CASSLSLISNQPQHF.

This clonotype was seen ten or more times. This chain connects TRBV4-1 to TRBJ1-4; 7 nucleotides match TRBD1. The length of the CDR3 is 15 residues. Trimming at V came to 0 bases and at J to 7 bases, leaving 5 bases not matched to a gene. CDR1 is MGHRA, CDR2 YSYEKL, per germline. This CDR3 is CASSQDTGVGEKLFF. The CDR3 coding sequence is TGCGCCAGCAGCCAAGATACAGGGGTTGGTGAAAAACTGTTTTTT.

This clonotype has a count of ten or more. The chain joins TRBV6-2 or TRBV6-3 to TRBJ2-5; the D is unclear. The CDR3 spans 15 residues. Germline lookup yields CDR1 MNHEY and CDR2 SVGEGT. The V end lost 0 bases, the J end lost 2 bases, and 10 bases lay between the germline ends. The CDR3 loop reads CASSYSKVSQETQYF. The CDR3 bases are TGTGCCAGCAGTTACTCGAAGGTCAGTCAAGAGACCCAGTACTTC.

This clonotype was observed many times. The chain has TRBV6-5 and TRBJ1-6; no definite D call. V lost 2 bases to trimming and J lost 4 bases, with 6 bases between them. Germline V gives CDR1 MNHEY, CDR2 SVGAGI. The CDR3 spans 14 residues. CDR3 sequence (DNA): TGTGCCAGCAGTTACGGGGTATATAATTCACCCCTCCACTTT. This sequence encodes CASSYGVYNSPLHF.

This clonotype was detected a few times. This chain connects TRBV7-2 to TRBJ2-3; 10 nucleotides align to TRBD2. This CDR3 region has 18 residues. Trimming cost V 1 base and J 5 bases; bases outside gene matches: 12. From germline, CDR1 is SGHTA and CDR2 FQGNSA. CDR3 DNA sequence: TGTGCCAGCAGCTTAGTGGGCGCTAGCGGGGGCCTACGAGATACGCAGTATTTT. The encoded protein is CASSLVGASGGLRDTQYF.

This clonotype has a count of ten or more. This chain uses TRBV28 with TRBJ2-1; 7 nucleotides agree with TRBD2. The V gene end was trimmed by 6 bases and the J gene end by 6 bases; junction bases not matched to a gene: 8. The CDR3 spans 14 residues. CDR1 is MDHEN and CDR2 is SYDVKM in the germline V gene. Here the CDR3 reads CASSLGGTGNEQFF. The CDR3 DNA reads TGTGCCAGCAGCCTGGGGGGGACGGGCAATGAGCAGTTCTTC.

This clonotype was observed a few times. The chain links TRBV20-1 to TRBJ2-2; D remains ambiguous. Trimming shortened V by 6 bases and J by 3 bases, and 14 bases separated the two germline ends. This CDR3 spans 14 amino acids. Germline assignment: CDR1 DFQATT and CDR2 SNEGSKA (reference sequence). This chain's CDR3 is CSAIPGGHTGELFF. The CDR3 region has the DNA TGCAGTGCGATCCCAGGCGGTCACACCGGGGAGCTGTTTTTT.

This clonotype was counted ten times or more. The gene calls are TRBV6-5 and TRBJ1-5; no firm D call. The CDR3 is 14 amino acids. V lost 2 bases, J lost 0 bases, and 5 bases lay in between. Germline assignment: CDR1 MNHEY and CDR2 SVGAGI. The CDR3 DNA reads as TGTGCCAGCAGTTACAGGGATAGCAATCAGCCCCAGCATTTT. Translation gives CASSYRDSNQPQHF.

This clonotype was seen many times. CDR3 nucleotide sequence: TGTGCCAGCAGCGGTGGGGACAGATCCTACAATGAGCAGTTCTTC. Translation: CASSGGDRSYNEQFF. The J gene is TRBJ2-1, the V gene TRBV7-2; the match to TRBD1 covers 7 bases. Germline V gene sequence: CDR1 SGHTA, CDR2 FQGNSA. The CDR3 loop spans 15 amino acids. Losses at the gene ends were 5 bases for V and 1 base for J; bases not matched to a gene: 5.